This record concerns one T cell receptor beta chain sequence. This sample is drawn from a study of blood T cell repertoires in COVID-19. Turning to the study itself: Sources were T cells, B-cell-depleted T cells, or PBMCs; the material itself was cDNA or gDNA.

The CDR3 contains 16 residues. Germline values: CDR1 SQVTM, CDR2 ANQGSEA. Trimming removed 7 bases from V and 0 bases from J, with 18 bases in between. Clones were sequenced by immunoSEQ multiplex PCR, and TCRdb holds only the in-frame ones, with some missing. Altogether some 80,000 clones are present, around 90% being singletons, with the ten largest covering around 2.9%. The sequence was collected from a woman in her forties or fifties with active or convalescent COVID-19. V and J are TRBV29-1 and TRBJ2-2; D is perhaps TRBD1 (6 bases). The sample was peripheral blood. The CDR3 loop is CSARTDSTTNTGELFF. CDR3 bases: TGCAGCGCCCGGACAGACTCGACTACGAACACCGGGGAGCTGTTTTTT.